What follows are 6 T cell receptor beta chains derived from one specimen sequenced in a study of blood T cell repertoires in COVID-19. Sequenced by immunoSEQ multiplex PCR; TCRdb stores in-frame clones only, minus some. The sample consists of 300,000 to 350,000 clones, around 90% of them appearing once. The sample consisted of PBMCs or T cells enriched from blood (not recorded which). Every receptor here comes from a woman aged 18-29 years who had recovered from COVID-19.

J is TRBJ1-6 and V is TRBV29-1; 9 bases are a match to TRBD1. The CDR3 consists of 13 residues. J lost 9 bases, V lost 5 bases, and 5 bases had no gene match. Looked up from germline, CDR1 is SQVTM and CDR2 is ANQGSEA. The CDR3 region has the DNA TGCAGCGTTCAATACAGGGGGCTTTCACCCCTCCACTTT. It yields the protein CSVQYRGLSPLHF.

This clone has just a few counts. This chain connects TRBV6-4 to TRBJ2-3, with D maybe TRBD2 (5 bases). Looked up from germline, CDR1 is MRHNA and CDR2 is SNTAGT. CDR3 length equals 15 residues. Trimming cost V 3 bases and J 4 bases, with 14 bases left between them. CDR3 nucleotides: TGTGCCAGCAGTGAACACCCCGGGGAATCAGATACGCAGTATTTT. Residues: CASSEHPGESDTQYF.

The CDR3 region is CASSQEVGLAGLYEQYF. The CDR3 coding sequence is TGCGCCAGCAGCCAAGAGGTCGGACTAGCGGGGCTTTATGAGCAGTACTTC. The chain couples TRBV4-3 to TRBJ2-7; 12 nucleotides agree with TRBD2. CDR3 length: 17 residues. J lost 7 bases, V lost 0 bases, and 10 bases had no gene match. Looked up from germline, CDR1 is LGHNA and CDR2 is YSLEER.

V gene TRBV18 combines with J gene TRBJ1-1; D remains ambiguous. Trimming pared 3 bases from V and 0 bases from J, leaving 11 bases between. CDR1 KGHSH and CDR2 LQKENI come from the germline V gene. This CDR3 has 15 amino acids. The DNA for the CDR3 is TGTGCCAGCTCACCTTTGGGAGTCATGAACACTGAAGCTTTCTTT. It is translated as CASSPLGVMNTEAFF.

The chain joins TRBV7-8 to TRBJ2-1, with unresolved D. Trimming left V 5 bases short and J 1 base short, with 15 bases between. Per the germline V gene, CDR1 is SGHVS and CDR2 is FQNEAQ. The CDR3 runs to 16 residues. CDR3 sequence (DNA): TGTGCCAGCAGCCTCATCAAACAAGTTTCCTACAATGAGCAGTTCTTC. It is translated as CASSLIKQVSYNEQFF.

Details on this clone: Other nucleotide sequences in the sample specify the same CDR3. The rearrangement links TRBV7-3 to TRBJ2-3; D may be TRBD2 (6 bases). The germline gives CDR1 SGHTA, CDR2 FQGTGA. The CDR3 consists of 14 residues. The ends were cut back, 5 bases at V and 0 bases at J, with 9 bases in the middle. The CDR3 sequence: CASSPGTSTDTQYF. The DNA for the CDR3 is TGTGCCAGCAGCCCGGGGACTAGCACAGATACGCAGTATTTT.